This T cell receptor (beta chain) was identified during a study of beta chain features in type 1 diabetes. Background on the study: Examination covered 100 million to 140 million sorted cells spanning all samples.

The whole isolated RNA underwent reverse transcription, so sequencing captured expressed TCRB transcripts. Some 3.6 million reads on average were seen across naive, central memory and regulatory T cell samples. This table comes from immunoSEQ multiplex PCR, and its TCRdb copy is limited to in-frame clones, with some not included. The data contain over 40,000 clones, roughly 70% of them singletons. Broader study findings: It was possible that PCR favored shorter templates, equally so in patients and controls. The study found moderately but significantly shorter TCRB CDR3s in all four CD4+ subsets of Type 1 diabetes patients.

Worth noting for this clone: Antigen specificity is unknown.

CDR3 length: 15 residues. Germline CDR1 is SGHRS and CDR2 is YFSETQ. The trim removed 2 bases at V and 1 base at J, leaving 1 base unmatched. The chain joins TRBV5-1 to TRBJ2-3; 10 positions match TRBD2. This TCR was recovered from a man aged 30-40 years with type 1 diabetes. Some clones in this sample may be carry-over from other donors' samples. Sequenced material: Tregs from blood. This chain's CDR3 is CASSFTSGGTDTQYF. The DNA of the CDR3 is TGCGCCAGCAGCTTTACTAGCGGGGGCACAGATACGCAGTATTTT.